The next 14 T cell receptor beta chains were all read from a single sample in a study of T cell changes during pregnancy in multiple sclerosis. Sequencing used immunoSEQ multiplex PCR; TCRdb keeps in-frame clones, though not all of them. This sample has 60,000 or so clones, with 75% to 95% found just once. The sequencing here drew on peripheral blood, taken before pregnancy. The receptors were sampled from a female donor with multiple sclerosis, enrolled in a pregnancy study.

V and J are TRBV29-1 and TRBJ2-7, with 9 nucleotides matching TRBD1. Trimming took 4 bases from V and 2 from J; bases not matched to a gene: 6. Germline assignment: CDR1 SQVTM and CDR2 ANQGSEA. There are 14 residues in the CDR3. The CDR3 DNA follows: TGCAGCGTTGGACAGGGGGGGGTTACCTACGAGCAGTACTTC. Residues: CSVGQGGVTYEQYF.

This chain joins TRBV30 and TRBJ1-4; 8 nucleotides align to TRBD1. This CDR3 is built from 16 residues. Germline V gives CDR1 GTSNPN, CDR2 SVGIG (reference sequence). V was pared by 2 bases and J by 2 bases, with 7 bases of the junction left unmatched. For the CDR3, the DNA is TGTGCCTGGAGTAACGGGACAGGAGGGACTAATGAAAAACTGTTTTTT. It specifies CAWSNGTGGTNEKLFF.

The V and J genes are TRBV20-1 and TRBJ2-3; D unclear. The V gene lost 3 bases and the J gene lost 5 bases, with 6 bases spanning the gap. Germline CDR1 DFQATT, CDR2 SNEGSKA (reference sequence). The CDR3 runs to 11 residues. The CDR3 reads CSARRGDTQYF. DNA of the CDR3: TGCAGTGCTAGGCGAGGAGATACGCAGTATTTT.

The chain has TRBV27 and TRBJ2-5; 7 nucleotides agree with TRBD2. Per the germline V gene, CDR1 is MNHEY and CDR2 is SMNVEV (reference sequence). The CDR3 is made up of 17 amino acids. Unmatched junction bases numbered 14, after V lost 5 bases and J lost 2 bases. In DNA form, the CDR3 reads TGTGCCAGCAGTCTTACGGGACTACCAGAAACTCAAGAGACCCAGTACTTC. As protein: CASSLTGLPETQETQYF.

This clone has only one observation. The CDR3 loop reads CASSLVPAGSYGYTF. The CDR3 DNA sequence: TGTGCCAGCAGCTTGGTCCCGGCCGGGAGCTATGGCTACACCTTC. The chain combines TRBV5-4 with TRBJ1-2, with D hard to call. V was shortened by 0 bases and J by 4 bases, with 13 bases between the two germline ends. This CDR3 spans 15 amino acids. CDR1 SGHNT and CDR2 YYREEE come from the germline V gene (reference sequence).

This chain links TRBV9 with TRBJ1-6; unclear D gene. This CDR3 comprises 14 residues. V was trimmed by 0 bases and J by 7 bases, leaving 8 bases between them. The germline gives CDR1 SGDLS, CDR2 YYNGEE. Here the CDR3 DNA reads TGTGCCAGCAGCGTAGGGCCACCGAATTCACCCCTCCACTTT. It specifies CASSVGPPNSPLHF.

The V call is TRBV6-4, the J call TRBJ1-5, with 7 bases lining up with TRBD1. The CDR3 runs to 16 residues. V shed 7 bases and J 5 bases; nucleotides not matched to a gene: 14. Germline CDR1 is MRHNA and CDR2 is SNTAGT. In nucleotides, the CDR3 is TGTGCCAGCAAGGCCGGGAGGGGGCCGGGGTATCAGCCCCAGCATTTT. This codes for CASKAGRGPGYQPQHF.

The chain recombines TRBV6-5 with TRBJ2-4; TRBD2 matches at 11 bases. CDR1 and CDR2 from the germline V gene are MNHEY and SVGAGI. This CDR3 region has 15 residues. The ends lost 6 bases at V and 6 bases at J; junction bases unmatched: 7. CDR3 sequence: CASRPPTSGGNIQYF. The CDR3 DNA reads TGTGCCAGCAGACCCCCCACTAGCGGGGGAAACATTCAGTACTTC.

The chain links TRBV15 to TRBJ1-1; tentatively, D is TRBD1 (5 bases). V was trimmed by 5 bases and J by 7 bases, leaving 20 bases between them. This CDR3 is built from 15 residues. CDR1 LNHNV and CDR2 YYDKDF come from the germline V gene (reference sequence). CDR3 loop: CATSEQGRRGFEAFF. The DNA for the CDR3 is TGTGCCACCAGCGAGCAGGGACGGCGGGGTTTTGAAGCTTTCTTT.

The chain has TRBV29-1 and TRBJ1-2; TRBD1 might be the D (6 bases). The CDR3 sequence is 12 residues long. Germline V gene lookup returns CDR1 SQVTM and CDR2 ANQGSEA. The V end lost 5 bases, the J end lost 6 bases, and 13 bases lay between the germline ends. The CDR3 loop reads CSVQGMRDGYTF. For the CDR3, the DNA is TGCAGCGTTCAGGGGATGAGGGATGGCTACACCTTC.

This clone was seen only once. This chain links TRBV29-1 with TRBJ1-2, with 10 bases lining up with TRBD1. Germline V CDR1 and CDR2: SQVTM, ANQGSEA. J lost 4 bases, V lost 4 bases, and 6 bases had no gene match. The CDR3 consists of 14 residues. This CDR3 is CSVVGTGALYGYTF. Here the CDR3 DNA reads TGCAGCGTTGTAGGGACAGGGGCCCTCTATGGCTACACCTTC.

This chain joins TRBV19 and TRBJ2-5; 9 bases are a match to TRBD1. The CDR3 is 17 residues long. Germline V gives CDR1 LNHDA, CDR2 SQIVND (reference sequence). Germline trimming cut 9 bases from V and 5 bases from J; bases unmatched to any gene: 19. CDR3 nucleotide sequence: TGTGCCAGCCGTCGCGGGGACAGGGTCTCTTCGTGGGAGACCCAGTACTTC. It specifies CASRRGDRVSSWETQYF.

The CDR3: CASSSQRMTGLSNQPQHF. CDR3 DNA: TGCGCCAGCAGCTCGCAAAGGATGACAGGGCTTAGCAATCAGCCCCAGCATTTT. J is TRBJ1-5 and V is TRBV5-1; 7 bases are shared with TRBD1. The CDR3 contains 18 residues. The germline V gene encodes CDR1 SGHRS and CDR2 YFSETQ. Trimming at V came to 3 bases and at J to 0 bases, leaving 12 bases not matched to a gene.

This chain joins TRBV29-1 and TRBJ2-1, with 12 bases that match TRBD2. This CDR3 spans 13 amino acids. The J segment lost 7 bases and the V segment lost 4 bases, leaving 2 bases of the junction unmatched. Germline V gene lookup returns CDR1 SQVTM and CDR2 ANQGSEA. CDR3 in amino acids: CSVVGLAGNEQFF. The CDR3 nucleotides read TGCAGCGTTGTAGGACTAGCGGGGAATGAGCAGTTCTTC.